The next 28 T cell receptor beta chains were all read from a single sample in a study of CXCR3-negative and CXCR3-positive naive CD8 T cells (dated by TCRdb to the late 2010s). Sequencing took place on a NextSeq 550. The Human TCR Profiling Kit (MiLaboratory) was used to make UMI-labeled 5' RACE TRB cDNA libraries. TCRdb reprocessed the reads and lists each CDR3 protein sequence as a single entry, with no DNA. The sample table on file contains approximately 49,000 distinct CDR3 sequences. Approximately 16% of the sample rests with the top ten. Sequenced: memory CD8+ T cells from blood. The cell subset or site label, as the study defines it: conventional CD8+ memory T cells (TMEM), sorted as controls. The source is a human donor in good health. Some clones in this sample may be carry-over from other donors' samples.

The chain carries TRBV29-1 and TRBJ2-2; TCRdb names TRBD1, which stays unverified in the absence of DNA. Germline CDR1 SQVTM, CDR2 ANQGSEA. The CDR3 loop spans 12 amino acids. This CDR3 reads CSAPGYTGELFF.

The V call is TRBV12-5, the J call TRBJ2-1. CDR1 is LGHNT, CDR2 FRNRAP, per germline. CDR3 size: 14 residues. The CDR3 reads CASGQQGSYNEQFF. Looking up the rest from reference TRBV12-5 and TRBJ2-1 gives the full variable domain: DARVTQTPRHKVTEMGQEVTMRCQPILGHNTVFWYRQTMMQGLELLAYFRNRAPLDDSGMPKDRFSAEMPDATLATLKIQPSEPRDSAVYFCASGQQGSYNEQFFGPGTRLTVL.

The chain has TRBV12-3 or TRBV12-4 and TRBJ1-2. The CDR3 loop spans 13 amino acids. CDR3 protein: CASSPTASYGYTF.

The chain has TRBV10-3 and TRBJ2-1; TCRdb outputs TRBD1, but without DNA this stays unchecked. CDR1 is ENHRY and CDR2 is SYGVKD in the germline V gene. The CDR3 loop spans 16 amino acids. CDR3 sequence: CAISATGTGFFNEQFF.

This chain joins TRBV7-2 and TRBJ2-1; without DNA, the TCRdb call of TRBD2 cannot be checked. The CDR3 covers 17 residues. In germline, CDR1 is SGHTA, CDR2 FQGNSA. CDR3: CASSPGLAVPAGDEQFF.

CDR3: CSARGDGQLFQETQYF. The chain joins TRBV20-1 to TRBJ2-5; without DNA, the TCRdb call of TRBD2 cannot be checked. The V gene's germline CDR1 is DFQATT and CDR2 SNEGSKA (reference sequence). The CDR3 sequence is 16 residues long.

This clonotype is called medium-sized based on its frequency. This CDR3 is CASSFDGGNDEQFF. This sequence joins TRBV5-1 and TRBJ2-1; TCRdb's D call of TRBD1 is untestable without DNA. Germline V gives CDR1 SGHRS, CDR2 YFSETQ. The CDR3 sequence is 14 residues long.

The CDR3 sequence: CASSTSRAEQYF. This chain links TRBV7-9 with TRBJ2-7; TCRdb proposes TRBD1, but this gene call is untestable without DNA. The CDR3 extends over 12 amino acids. The germline V gene encodes CDR1 SEHNR and CDR2 FQNEAQ (reference sequence).

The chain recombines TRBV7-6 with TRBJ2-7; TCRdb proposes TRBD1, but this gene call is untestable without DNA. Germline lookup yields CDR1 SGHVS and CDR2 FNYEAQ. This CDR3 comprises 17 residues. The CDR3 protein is CASSLALGRGGLNEQYF.

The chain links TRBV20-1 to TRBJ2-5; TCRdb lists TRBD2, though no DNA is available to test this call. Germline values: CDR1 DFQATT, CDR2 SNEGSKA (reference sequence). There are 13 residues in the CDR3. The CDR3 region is CSARGHGEETQYF.

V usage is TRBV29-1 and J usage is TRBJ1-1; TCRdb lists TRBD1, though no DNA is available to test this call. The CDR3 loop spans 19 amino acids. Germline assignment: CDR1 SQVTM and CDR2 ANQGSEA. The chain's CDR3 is CSVELYSGQGNVPGTEAFF.

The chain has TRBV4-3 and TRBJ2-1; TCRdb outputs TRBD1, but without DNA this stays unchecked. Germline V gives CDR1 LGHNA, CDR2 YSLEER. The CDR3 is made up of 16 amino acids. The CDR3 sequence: CASSQVLGGGHNEQFF.

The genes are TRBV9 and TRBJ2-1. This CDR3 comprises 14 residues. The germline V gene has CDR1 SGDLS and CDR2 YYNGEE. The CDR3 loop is CASSPRGSYNEQFF. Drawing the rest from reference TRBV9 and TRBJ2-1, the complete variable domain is DSGVTQTPKHLITATGQRVTLRCSPRSGDLSVYWYQQSLDQGLQFLIQYYNGEERAKGNILERFSAQQFPDLHSELNLSSLELGDSALYFCASSPRGSYNEQFFGPGTRLTVL.

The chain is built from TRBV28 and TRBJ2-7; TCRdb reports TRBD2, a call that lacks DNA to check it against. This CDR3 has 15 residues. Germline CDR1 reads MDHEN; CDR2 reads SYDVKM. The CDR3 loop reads CASSLIIAGAYEQYF.

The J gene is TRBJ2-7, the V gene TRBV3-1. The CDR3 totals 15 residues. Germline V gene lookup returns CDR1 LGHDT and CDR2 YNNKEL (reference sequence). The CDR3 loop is CASSQDKAALTEQYF.

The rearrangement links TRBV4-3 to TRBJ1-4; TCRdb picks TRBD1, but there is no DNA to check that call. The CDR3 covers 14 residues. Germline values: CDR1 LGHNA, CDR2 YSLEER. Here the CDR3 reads CARGQQGKMKNWIF.

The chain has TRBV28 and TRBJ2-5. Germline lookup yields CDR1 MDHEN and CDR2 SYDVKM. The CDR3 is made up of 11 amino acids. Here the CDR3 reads CASTVDQAQYF.

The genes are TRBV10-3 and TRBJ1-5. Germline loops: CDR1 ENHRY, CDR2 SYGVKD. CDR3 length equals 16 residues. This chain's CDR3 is CAISESFVALNQPQHF.

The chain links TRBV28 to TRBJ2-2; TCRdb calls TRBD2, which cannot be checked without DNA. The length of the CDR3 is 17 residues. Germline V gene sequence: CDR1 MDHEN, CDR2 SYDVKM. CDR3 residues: CASSPIAGLAATGELFF.

The CDR3 spells CASRQTGGAEAFF. The chain joins TRBV6-2 or TRBV6-3 to TRBJ1-1; TCRdb returns TRBD1, unconfirmable since there is no DNA. The CDR3 runs to 13 residues. The germline V gene has CDR1 MNHEY and CDR2 SVGEGT.

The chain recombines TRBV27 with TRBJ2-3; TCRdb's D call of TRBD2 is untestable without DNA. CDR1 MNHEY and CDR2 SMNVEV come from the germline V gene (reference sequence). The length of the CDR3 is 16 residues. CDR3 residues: CASSLLGLAGTDTQYF.

The CDR3 here is CSGAVGINEKLFF. The chain joins TRBV29-1 to TRBJ1-4. Germline V gene sequence: CDR1 SQVTM, CDR2 ANQGSEA. The length of the CDR3 is 13 residues.

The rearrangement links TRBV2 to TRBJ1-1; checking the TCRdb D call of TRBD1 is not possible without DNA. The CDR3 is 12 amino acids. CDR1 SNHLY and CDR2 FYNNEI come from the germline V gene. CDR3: CASRDTLSEAFF.

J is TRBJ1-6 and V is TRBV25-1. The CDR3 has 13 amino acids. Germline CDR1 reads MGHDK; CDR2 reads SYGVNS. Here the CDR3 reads CASNRDDNSPLHF.

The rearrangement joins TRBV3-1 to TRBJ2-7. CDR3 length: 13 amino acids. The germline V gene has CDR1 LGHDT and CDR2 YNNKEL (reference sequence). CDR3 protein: CASSPESPYEQYF.

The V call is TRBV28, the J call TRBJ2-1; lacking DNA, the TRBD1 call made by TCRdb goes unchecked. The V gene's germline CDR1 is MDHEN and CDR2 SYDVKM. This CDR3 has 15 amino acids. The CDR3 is CASSKDRMLINEQFF.

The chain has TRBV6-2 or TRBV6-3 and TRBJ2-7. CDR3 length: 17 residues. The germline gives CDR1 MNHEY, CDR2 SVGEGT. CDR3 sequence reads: CASSYDSRAFASYEQYF.

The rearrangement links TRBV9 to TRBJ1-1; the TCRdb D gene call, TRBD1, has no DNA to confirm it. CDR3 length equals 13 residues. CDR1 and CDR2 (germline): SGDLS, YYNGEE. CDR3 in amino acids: CASSAGQLYEAFF.